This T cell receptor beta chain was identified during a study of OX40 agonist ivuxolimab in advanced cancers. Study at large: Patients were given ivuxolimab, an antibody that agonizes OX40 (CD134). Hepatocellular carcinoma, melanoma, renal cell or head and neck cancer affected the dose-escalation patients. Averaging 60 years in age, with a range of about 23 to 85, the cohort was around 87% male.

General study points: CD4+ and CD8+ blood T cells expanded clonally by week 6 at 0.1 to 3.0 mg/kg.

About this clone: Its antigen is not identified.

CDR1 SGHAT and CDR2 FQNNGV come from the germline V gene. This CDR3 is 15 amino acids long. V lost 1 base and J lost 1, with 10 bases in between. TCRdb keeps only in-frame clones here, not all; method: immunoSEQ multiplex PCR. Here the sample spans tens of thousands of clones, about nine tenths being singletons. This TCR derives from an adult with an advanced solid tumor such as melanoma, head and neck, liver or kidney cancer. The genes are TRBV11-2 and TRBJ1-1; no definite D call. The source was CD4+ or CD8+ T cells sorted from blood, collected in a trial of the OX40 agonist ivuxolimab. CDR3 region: CASSLGRAGNTEAFF. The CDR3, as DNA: TGTGCCAGCAGCTTAGGCCGAGCGGGGAACACTGAAGCTTTCTTT.